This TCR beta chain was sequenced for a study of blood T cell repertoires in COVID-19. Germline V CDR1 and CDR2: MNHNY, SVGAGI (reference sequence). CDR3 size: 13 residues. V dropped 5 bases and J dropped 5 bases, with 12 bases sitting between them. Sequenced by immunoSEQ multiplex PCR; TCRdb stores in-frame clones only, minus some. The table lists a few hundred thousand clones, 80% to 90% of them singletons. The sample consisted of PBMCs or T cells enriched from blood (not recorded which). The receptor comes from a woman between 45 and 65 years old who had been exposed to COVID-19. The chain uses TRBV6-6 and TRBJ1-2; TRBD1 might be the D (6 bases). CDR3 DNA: TGTGCCAGCAGTGGCACAGGGCCATATGGCTACACCTTC. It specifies CASSGTGPYGYTF.